This T cell receptor (beta chain) was recorded in a study of CD8+CD57+ T cells in acquired aplastic anemia. About the study: Mean DNA quantity obtained from sorted CD4+ and CD8+ cells was 2.5 to 4 ug.

Patients sequenced had flow cytometry evidence of CD8+CD57+ cell expansion. Every patient was diagnosed with severe acquired aplastic anemia. Blood was sampled before the patients had received any therapy. Regarding this clonotype: As yet, its antigen is unknown.

The V end lost 5 bases, the J end lost 1 base, and 13 bases lay between the germline ends. Germline CDR1 and CDR2: SGDLS and YYNGEE. The length of the CDR3 is 15 residues. General study results and limits: Levels of CD8+ Simpson's diversity were not significantly distinct in patients versus controls.

CDR3 and TCR beta VDJ profiling relied on genomic DNA as the template. MiXCR, run by TCRdb on the reads, gives a single entry per CDR3 protein. The sample yields around 430,000 distinct CDR3 sequences, about a third seen once. This sequence was found in a human donor with aplastic anemia. The source material was sorted CD4+, CD8+, or CD8+CD57+ T cells (not recorded which) from PBMCs. The chain uses TRBV9 and TRBJ1-3; no clear D gene. The chain's CDR3 is CASSEFFTSGNTIYF. CDR3 DNA: TGTGCCAGCAGTGAATTTTTCACATCTGGAAACACCATATATTTT.